This T cell receptor (beta chain) is from a study of human T cells and chemical hapten exposure. Sequencing started from total RNA isolated from unfractionated whole blood. Germline values: CDR1 ENHRY, CDR2 SYGVKD. Trimming took off 8 bases at V and 1 base at J, with 20 bases between the two ends. The CDR3 is 16 amino acids. One entry per CDR3 protein, called by TCRdb with MiXCR from the 5' RACE reads. Of 150,000 or so distinct CDR3 sequences listed, around 4.4% are singletons. The receptor's source is a female donor in good health. V usage is TRBV10-3 and J usage is TRBJ1-1, with a tentative D call TRBD1 (5 bases). CDR3 protein: CAIRVGQGRENTEAFF. Written as DNA, the CDR3 is TGTGCCATCCGGGTGGGGCAGGGCCGGGAGAACACTGAAGCTTTCTTT.